This T cell receptor (beta chain) was obtained from a study of long-term antiretroviral therapy in people with HIV. Findings and caveats of the study: Clonal expansions arising prior to ART prevailed in the repertoire at every time point.

A note on this clone: Its antigen is as yet unknown.

This CDR3 region has 15 residues. Per germline, CDR1 LGHNA and CDR2 YSLEER. V shed 5 bases and J 4 bases; nucleotides not matched to a gene: 5. The authors ran the immunoSEQ assay, v3.0, at survey level. Using immunoSEQ multiplex PCR, the repertoire was profiled, and TCRdb retains in-frame clones only, with some absent. The sample records 15,000 to 20,000 clones, 75% to 90% being singletons. The source material was unsorted PBMCs, sampled 4.2 years after starting antiretroviral therapy. The V gene is TRBV4-3, the J gene TRBJ2-2; 9 nucleotides align to TRBD1. This TCR derives from a man in his forties or fifties with HIV. In DNA, the CDR3 is TGCGCCAGCAGCTACAGGACAGGGGCCACCGGGGAGCTGTTTTTT. Translation: CASSYRTGATGELFF.